This T cell receptor beta chain was recorded in a study of CD4 T cells in relation to SARS-CoV-2 and coronaviruses. The overall study: TCR beta CDR3s were sequenced after roughly ten-day antigen culture of PBMCs. Findings and caveats of the study: SARS-CoV-2-driven expansion was significantly weaker in crossreactive than monoreactive clones.

Produced via immunoSEQ multiplex PCR; TCRdb's table is partial and in-frame only. The table shows 25,000 or so clones, with 75% to 80% occurring only once. Before the COVID-19 pandemic, during about 2010-2018, CD4+ T cells were taken from unexposed donors. The cells were cultured for 10 days before CD4+ T cells were isolated. Cultures received half-medium IL-2 refreshes on days 3 and 7. This clone is a singleton in its sample. Antigen: not known. Germline V gives CDR1 SNHLY, CDR2 FYNNEI. The CDR3 runs to 15 residues. Deletions cut 9 bases from V and 7 bases from J, with 24 bases between. This TCR derives from a human donor in good health. Sequenced material: CD4+ T cells from PBMCs, cultured in vitro. V and J are TRBV2 and TRBJ1-1; D unclear. CDR3 loop: CASHEPVALLREAFF. As DNA, the CDR3 is TGTGCCAGTCATGAACCGGTGGCCCTACTGCGTGAAGCTTTCTTT.